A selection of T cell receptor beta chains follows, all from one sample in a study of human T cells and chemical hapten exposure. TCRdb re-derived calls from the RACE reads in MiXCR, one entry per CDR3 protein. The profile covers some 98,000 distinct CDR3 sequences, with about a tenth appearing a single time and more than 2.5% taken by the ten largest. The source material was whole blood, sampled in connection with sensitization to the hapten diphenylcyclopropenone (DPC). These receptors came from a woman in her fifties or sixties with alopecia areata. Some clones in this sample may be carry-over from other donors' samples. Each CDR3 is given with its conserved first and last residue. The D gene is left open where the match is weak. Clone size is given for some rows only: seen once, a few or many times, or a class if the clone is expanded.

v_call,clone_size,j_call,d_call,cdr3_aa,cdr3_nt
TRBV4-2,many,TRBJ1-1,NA,CASSHLGHGTEAFF,TGTGCCAGCAGCCACCTGGGTCATGGCACTGAAGCTTTCTTT
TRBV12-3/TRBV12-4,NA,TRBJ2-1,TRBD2,CASSSGLASSNEQFF,TGTGCCAGCAGTTCCGGACTAGCGTCATCCAATGAGCAGTTCTTC
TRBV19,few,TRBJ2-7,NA,CASSVYGYEQYF,TGTGCCAGTAGTGTGTACGGCTACGAGCAGTACTTC
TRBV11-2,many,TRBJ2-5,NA,CASSIGTREKETQYF,TGTGCCAGCAGCATCGGGACCCGTGAGAAAGAGACCCAGTACTTC
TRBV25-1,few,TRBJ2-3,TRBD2,CASSAPGLAGHTDTQYF,TGTGCCAGCAGTGCCCCAGGGCTAGCGGGGCACACAGATACGCAGTATTTT
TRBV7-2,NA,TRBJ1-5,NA,CASSFGGSYQPQHF,TGTGCCAGCAGCTTTGGGGGGTCCTATCAGCCCCAGCATTTT
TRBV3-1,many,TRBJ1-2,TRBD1,CASSTTGNYGYTF,TGTGCCAGCAGCACGACAGGGAACTATGGCTACACCTTC
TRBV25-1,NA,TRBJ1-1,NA,CASSELGTLNTEAFF,TGTGCCAGCAGTGAACTAGGGACATTGAACACTGAAGCTTTCTTT
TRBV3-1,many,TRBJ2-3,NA,CASSPGTTTTQYF,TGTGCCAGCAGCCCCGGGACAACAACAACGCAGTATTTT
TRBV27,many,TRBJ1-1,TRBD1,CASSLSTGPLTEAFF,TGTGCCAGCAGTTTATCGACAGGGCCCTTGACTGAAGCTTTCTTT
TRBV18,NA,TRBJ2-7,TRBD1,CASSSGTGSYEQYF,TGTGCCAGCTCATCCGGGACAGGGTCCTACGAGCAGTACTTC
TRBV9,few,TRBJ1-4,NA,CASSVAEKNEKLFF,TGTGCCAGCAGCGTAGCTGAGAAGAATGAAAAACTGTTTTTT
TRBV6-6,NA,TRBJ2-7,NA,CASSDSSSYEQYF,TGTGCCAGCTCGGACAGTTCCTCCTACGAGCAGTACTTC
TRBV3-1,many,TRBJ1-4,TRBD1,CASSHGTGGFEKLFF,TGTGCCAGCAGCCACGGAACAGGGGGCTTTGAAAAACTGTTTTTT
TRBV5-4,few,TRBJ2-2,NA,CASSPAGGSGELFF,TGTGCCAGCAGTCCCGCAGGAGGATCCGGGGAGCTGTTTTTT
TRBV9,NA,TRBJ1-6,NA,CASKRGDYNSPLHF,TGTGCCAGCAAGAGGGGCGACTATAATTCACCCCTCCACTTT
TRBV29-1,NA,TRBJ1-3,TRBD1,CSAQTGAGNTIYF,TGCAGCGCTCAGACAGGGGCTGGAAACACCATATATTTT
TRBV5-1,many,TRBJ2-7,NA,CASSLVRGTYEQYF,TGCGCCAGCAGCTTGGTACGCGGGACCTACGAGCAGTACTTC
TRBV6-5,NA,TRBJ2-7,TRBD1,CASSSSGQGIYEQYF,TGTGCCAGCAGTTCCTCGGGACAGGGCATTTACGAGCAGTACTTC
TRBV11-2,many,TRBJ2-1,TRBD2,CASSALRTSGGHNEQFF,TGTGCCAGCAGCGCCCTCCGGACTAGCGGGGGGCACAATGAGCAGTTCTTC
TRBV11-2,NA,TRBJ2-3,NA,CASSSGQGDTQYF,TGTGCCAGCAGCTCCGGTCAAGGAGATACGCAGTATTTT
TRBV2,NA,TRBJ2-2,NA,CASSEQGPSNTGELFF,TGTGCCAGCAGTGAACAGGGACCGTCGAACACCGGGGAGCTGTTTTTT
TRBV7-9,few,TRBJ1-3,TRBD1,CASSSQPGQGWSGNTIYF,TGTGCCAGCAGCTCCCAACCAGGACAGGGCTGGTCTGGAAACACCATATATTTT
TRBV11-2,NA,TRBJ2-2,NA,CASSSLFRELFF,TGTGCCAGCAGCTCTCTGTTCCGGGAGCTGTTTTTT
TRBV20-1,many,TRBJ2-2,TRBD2,CSARALAGANTGELFF,TGCAGTGCTAGAGCCCTAGCGGGGGCGAACACCGGGGAGCTGTTTTTT
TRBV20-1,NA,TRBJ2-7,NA,CSAKATGTGSSYEQYF,TGCAGTGCTAAGGCCACCGGGACCGGGAGCTCCTACGAGCAGTACTTC
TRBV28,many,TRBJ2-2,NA,CASSRGQRTGELFF,TGTGCCAGCAGTAGAGGACAGCGCACCGGGGAGCTGTTTTTT
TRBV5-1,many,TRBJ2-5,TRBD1,CASSFGQGKETQYF,TGCGCCAGCAGCTTCGGACAGGGTAAAGAGACCCAGTACTTC
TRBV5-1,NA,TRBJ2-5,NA,CASSLELKPRRQETQYF,TGCGCCAGCAGCCTGGAACTTAAACCTAGGCGGCAAGAGACCCAGTACTTC
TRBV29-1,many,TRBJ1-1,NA,CSVEPGSDTEAFF,TGCAGCGTTGAGCCTGGCAGCGACACTGAAGCTTTCTTT
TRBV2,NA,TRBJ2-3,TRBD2,CASRLRDYLSDTQYF,TGTGCCAGCAGACTCCGGGACTATTTGTCTGATACGCAGTATTTT
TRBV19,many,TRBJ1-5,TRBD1,CASSIGQGAGNQPQHF,TGTGCCAGTAGTATAGGACAGGGGGCTGGCAATCAGCCCCAGCATTTT
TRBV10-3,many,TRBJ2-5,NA,CAISGSRDSGETQYF,TGTGCCATCAGTGGGAGCCGGGACTCCGGAGAGACCCAGTACTTC
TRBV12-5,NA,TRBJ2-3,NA,CASGLVHGQGEDTQYF,TGTGCTAGTGGTTTGGTACATGGGCAGGGTGAAGATACGCAGTATTTT
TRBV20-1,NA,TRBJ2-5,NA,CSASMGHQETQYF,TGCAGTGCTAGTATGGGGCACCAAGAGACCCAGTACTTC
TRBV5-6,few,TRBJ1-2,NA,CASSLAFGYTF,TGTGCCAGCAGCTTGGCCTTTGGCTACACCTTC
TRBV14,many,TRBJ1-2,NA,CASSQDGRGQGSYGYTF,TGTGCCAGCAGCCAAGATGGCCGAGGGCAGGGGAGTTATGGCTACACCTTC
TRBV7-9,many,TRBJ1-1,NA,CASSLELPSTTEAFF,TGTGCCAGCAGCTTGGAATTACCTAGTACCACTGAAGCTTTCTTT
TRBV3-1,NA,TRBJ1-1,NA,CASSHDARTEAFF,TGTGCCAGCAGCCACGATGCTCGCACTGAAGCTTTCTTC
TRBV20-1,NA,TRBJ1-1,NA,CSASQYFYTEAFF,TGCAGTGCTAGTCAATACTTTTACACTGAAGCTTTCTTT
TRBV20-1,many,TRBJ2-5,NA,CSARDSRAPAETQYF,TGCAGTGCTAGAGATTCCAGGGCGCCGGCGGAGACCCAGTACTTC
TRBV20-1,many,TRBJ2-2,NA,CSARAGQNSGELFF,TGCAGTGCTAGAGCCGGACAGAATTCCGGGGAGCTGTTTTTT